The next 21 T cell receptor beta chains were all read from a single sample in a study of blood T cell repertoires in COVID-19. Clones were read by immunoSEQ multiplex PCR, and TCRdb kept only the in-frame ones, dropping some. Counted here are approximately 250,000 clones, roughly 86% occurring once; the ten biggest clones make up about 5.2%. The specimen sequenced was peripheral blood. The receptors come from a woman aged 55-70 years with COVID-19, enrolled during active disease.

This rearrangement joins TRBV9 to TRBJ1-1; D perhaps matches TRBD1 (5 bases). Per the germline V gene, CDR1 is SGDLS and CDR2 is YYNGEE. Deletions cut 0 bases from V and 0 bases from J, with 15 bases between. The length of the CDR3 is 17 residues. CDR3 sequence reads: CASSVGGSGRLNTEAFF. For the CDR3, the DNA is TGTGCCAGCAGCGTAGGTGGATCAGGGCGCTTGAACACTGAAGCTTTCTTT. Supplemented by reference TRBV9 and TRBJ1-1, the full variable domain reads DSGVTQTPKHLITATGQRVTLRCSPRSGDLSVYWYQQSLDQGLQFLIQYYNGEERAKGNILERFSAQQFPDLHSELNLSSLELGDSALYFCASSVGGSGRLNTEAFFGQGTRLTVV.

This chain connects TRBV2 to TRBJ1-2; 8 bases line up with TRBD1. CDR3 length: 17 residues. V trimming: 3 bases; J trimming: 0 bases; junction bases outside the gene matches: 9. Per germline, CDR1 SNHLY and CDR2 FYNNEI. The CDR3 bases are TGTGCCAGCAGTGAGGGGGACAGGTTTGCAGCTAACTATGGCTACACCTTC. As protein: CASSEGDRFAANYGYTF.

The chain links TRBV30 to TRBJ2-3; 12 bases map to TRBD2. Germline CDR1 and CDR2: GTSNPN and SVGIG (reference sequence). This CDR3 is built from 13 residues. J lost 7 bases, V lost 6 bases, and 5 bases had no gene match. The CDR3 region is CACTGLAGNTQYF. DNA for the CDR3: TGTGCCTGTACGGGACTAGCGGGCAATACGCAGTATTTT.

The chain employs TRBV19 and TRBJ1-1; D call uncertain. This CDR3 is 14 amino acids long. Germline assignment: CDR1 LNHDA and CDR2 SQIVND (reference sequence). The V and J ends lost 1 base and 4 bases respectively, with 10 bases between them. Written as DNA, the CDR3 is TGTGCCAGTAGTATAGGAGGGCGGATCACTGAAGCTTTCTTT. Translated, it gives CASSIGGRITEAFF.

CDR3 region: CATSDHRAVYNEQFF. Written as DNA, the CDR3 is TGTGCCACCAGTGACCACAGGGCGGTCTACAATGAGCAGTTCTTC. This chain joins TRBV24-1 and TRBJ2-1, with D possibly TRBD1 on 6 matching bases. The CDR3 contains 15 residues. The germline CDR1 and CDR2 sequences are KGHDR and SFDVKD. V was trimmed by 4 bases and J by 3 bases, leaving 12 bases between them.

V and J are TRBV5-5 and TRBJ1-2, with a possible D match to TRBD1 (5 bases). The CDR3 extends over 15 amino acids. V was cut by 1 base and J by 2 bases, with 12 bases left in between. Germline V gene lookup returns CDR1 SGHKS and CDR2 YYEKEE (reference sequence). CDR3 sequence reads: CASSLWGDSNYGYTF. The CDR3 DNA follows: TGTGCCAGCAGCTTGTGGGGGGACTCGAACTATGGCTACACCTTC. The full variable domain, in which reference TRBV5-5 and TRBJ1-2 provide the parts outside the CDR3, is DAGVTQSPTHLIKTRGQQVTLRCSPISGHKSVSWYQQVLGQGPQFIFQYYEKEERGRGNFPDRFSARQFPNYSSELNVNALLLGDSALYLCASSLWGDSNYGYTFGSGTRLTVV.

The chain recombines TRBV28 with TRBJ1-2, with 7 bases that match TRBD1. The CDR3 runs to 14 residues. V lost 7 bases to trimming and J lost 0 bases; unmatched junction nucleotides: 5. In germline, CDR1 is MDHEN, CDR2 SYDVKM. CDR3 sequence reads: CASTIGTANYGYTF. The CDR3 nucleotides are TGTGCCAGCACCATCGGGACAGCTAACTATGGCTACACCTTC.

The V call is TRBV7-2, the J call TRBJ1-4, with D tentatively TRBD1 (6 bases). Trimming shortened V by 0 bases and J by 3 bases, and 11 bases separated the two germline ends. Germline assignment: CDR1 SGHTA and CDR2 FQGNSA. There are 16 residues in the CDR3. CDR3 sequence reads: CASSLAGGLSNEKLFF. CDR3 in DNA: TGTGCCAGCAGCTTAGCGGGGGGGCTCTCTAATGAAAAACTGTTTTTT.

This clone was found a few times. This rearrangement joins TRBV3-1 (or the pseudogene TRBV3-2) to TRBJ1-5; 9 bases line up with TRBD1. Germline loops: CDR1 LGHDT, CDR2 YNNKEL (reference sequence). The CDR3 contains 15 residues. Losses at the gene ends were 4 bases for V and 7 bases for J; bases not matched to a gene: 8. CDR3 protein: CASSRGQGYGQPQHF. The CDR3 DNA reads TGTGCCAGCAGCCGGGGACAGGGCTACGGACAGCCCCAGCATTTT.

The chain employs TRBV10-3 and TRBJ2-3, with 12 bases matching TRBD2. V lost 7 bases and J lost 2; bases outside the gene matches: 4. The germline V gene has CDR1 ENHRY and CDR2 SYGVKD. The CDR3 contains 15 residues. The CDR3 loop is CAIKGLAGDTDTQYF. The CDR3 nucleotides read TGTGCCATCAAGGGACTAGCGGGTGACACAGATACGCAGTATTTT.

Here the CDR3 reads CASTIPRREASYEQYF. The CDR3 DNA follows: TGTGCCAGCACGATACCCCGGCGGGAGGCATCCTACGAGCAGTACTTC. The chain carries TRBV27 and TRBJ2-7; 8 bases match TRBD2. The junction had 12 bases not matched to a gene; V was cut back by 7 bases and J by 1 base. This CDR3 is 16 amino acids long. Germline CDR1 is MNHEY and CDR2 is SMNVEV (reference sequence).

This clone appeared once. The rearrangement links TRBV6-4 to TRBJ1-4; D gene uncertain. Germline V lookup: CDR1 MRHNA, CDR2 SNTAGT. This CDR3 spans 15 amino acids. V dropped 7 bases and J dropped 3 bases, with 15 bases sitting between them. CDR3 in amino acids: CASIDFQTSNEKLFF. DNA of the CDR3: TGTGCCAGCATAGACTTCCAGACTTCTAATGAAAAACTGTTTTTT.

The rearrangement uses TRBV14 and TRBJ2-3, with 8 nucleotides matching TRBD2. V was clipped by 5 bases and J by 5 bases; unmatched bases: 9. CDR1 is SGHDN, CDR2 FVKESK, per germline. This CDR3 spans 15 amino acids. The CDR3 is CASSGLVAGLDTQYF. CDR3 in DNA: TGTGCCAGCAGCGGGTTGGTAGCGGGACTAGATACGCAGTATTTT.

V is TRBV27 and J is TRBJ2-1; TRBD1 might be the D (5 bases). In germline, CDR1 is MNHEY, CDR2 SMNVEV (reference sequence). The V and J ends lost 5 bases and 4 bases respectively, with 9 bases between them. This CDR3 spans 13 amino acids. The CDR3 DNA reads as TGTGCCAGCAGTAAGCAGGGTTACAATGAGCAGTTCTTC. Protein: CASSKQGYNEQFF.

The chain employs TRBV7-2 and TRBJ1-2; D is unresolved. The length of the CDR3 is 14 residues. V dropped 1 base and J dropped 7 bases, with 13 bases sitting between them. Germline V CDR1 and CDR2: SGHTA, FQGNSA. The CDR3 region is CASSLGGGRGGYTF. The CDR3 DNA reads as TGTGCCAGCAGCTTAGGAGGCGGTCGGGGTGGCTACACCTTC.

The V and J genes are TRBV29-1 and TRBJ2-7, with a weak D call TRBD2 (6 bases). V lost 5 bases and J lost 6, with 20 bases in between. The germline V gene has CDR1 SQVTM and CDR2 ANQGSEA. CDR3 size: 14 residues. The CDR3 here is CSVSLGGRVGEQYF. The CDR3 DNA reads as TGCAGCGTTTCTCTCGGGGGTAGGGTAGGCGAGCAGTACTTC.

The CDR3 DNA reads as TGTGCCTGGAGTGTAGGGCGGGCCGGGGAGCTGTTTTTT. Its protein product is CAWSVGRAGELFF. The V and J genes are TRBV30 and TRBJ2-2; possible D gene TRBD2, 5 bases. The CDR3 sequence is 13 residues long. Trimming stripped 0 bases from V and 6 bases from J, with 8 bases between. The V gene's germline CDR1 is GTSNPN and CDR2 SVGIG (reference sequence).

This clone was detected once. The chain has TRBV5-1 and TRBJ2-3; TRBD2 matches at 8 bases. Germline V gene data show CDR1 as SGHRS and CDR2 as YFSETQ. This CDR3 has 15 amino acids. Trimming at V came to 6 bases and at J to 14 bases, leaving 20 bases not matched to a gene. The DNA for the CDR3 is TGCGCCAGCACCGACGGGGTAGCGGGACCCAATAATCTGTATTTT. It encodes CASTDGVAGPNNLYF.

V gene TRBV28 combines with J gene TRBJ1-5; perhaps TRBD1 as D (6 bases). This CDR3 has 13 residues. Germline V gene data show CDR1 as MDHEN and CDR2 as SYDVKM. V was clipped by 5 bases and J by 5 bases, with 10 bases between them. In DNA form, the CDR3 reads TGTGCCAGCAGTCCAGGGGTCCATCAGCCCCAGCATTTT. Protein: CASSPGVHQPQHF.

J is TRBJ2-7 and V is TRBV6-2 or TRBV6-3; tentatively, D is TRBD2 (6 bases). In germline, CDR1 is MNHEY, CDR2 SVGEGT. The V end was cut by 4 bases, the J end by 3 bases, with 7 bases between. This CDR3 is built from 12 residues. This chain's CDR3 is CASSSSVYEQYF. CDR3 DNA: TGTGCCAGCAGTTCTAGCGTCTACGAGCAGTACTTC.

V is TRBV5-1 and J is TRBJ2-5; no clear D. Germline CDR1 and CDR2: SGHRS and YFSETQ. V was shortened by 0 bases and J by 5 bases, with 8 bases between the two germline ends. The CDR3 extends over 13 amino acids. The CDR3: CASSLAGWETQYF. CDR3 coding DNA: TGCGCCAGCAGCTTGGCCGGTTGGGAGACCCAGTACTTC.